The entry below gives a single T cell receptor beta chain sequence along with its context. The antigen is not known. Sequencing used immunoSEQ version 4 in survey mode. The method was immunoSEQ multiplex PCR; TCRdb's version includes in-frame clones alone and lacks a portion of them. The profile covers some 20,000 clones, with less than 65% appearing a single time and roughly 8.4% taken by the ten largest. This record belongs to a study of persistence of HIV-infected CD4 T cells. The overall study: Donors had been on suppressive ART for a median of 8 years.

Study-level findings and limits: Proviral oligoclonality tracked with TCR oligoclonality within the same sorted cells.

The stimulus was lysate of CMV-infected fibroblasts, about 10 ug/mL. CD4+ T cells upregulating both CD40 ligand and CD69 were sorted as responding cells. Plasma HIV-1 RNA stayed below 50 copies/mL for at least 4 years. Donors had CD4+ T cell counts above 400 cells/uL and were CMV-seropositive. This clonotype was sampled from an adult woman with HIV who was CMV-seropositive. This material consisted of CD4+ T cells sorted from PBMCs after approximately 19-hour stimulation, taken from a patient who received antiretroviral therapy.

The chain's CDR3 is CASSRDRSGANVLTF. CDR3 coding DNA: TGTGCCAGCAGTCGAGACCGCTCTGGGGCCAACGTCCTGACTTTC. The chain has TRBV6-5 and TRBJ2-6, with D hard to call. Trimming stripped 5 bases from V and 0 bases from J, with 8 bases between. Germline V gene lookup returns CDR1 MNHEY and CDR2 SVGAGI. There are 15 residues in the CDR3.